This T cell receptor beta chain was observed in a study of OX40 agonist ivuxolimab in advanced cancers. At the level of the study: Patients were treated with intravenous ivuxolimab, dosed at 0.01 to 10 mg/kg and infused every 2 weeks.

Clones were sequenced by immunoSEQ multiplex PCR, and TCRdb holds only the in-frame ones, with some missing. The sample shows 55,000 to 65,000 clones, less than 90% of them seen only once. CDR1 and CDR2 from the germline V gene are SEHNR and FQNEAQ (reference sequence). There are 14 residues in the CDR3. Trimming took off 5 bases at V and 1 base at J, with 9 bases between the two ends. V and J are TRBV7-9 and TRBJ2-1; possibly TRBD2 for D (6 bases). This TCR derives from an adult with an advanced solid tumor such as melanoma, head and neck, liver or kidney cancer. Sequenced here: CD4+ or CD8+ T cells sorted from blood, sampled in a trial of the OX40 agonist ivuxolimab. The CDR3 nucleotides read TGTGCCAGCAGCCTTAGCGGTTCCTACAATGAGCAGTTCTTC. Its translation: CASSLSGSYNEQFF.